This T cell receptor (beta chain) emerged from a study of CD8+ T cells in alopecia areata. The CDR3 covers 11 residues. Germline values: CDR1 MNHEY, CDR2 SVGAGI. The germline V and J ends were trimmed by 6 bases and 0 bases, with 2 bases remaining between them. RNA extraction was followed by reverse transcription into cDNA, which acted as the sequencing template. The repertoire was sequenced with immunoSEQ multiplex PCR; TCRdb's copy has only in-frame clones and lacks some. The sample includes 95,000 to 110,000 clones, around 60% of them seen just once. The TCR comes from a human donor in good health. Input material: CD4+ T cells sorted from blood. J is TRBJ2-5 and V is TRBV6-5; D is unresolved. CDR3 in amino acids: CASRHQETQYF. The CDR3 nucleotides are TGTGCCAGCAGACACCAAGAGACCCAGTACTTC.